This T cell receptor beta chain was identified in a study of T cell responses to AZD1222 COVID-19 vaccine. As regards this clone: Its antigen is not known.

Assay used: immunoSEQ multiplex PCR; TCRdb lists only in-frame clones, some missing. The sample holds tens of thousands of clones, over 70% seen once. Samples with a second dose at about 4 or about 12 weeks were pooled together. V was clipped by 1 base and J by 2 bases, with 18 bases between them. The length of the CDR3 is 17 residues. Germline CDR1 and CDR2: LGHDT and YNNKEL (reference sequence). Study observations and caveats: A mostly white British donor set with more females was recruited, and clonal diversity was possibly underestimated. Breadth and depth of Spike-specific TCRs rose after two AZD1222 doses. Vaccine-associated CD4 TCRs ranged over spike, dominating at 160-218 and 743-854.

The material was peripheral blood, obtained 28 days after the second AZD1222 dose. The sequence derives from an adult who received the AZD1222 COVID-19 vaccine. This rearrangement joins TRBV3-1 (or the pseudogene TRBV3-2) to TRBJ2-7; D is perhaps TRBD1 or TRBD2 (5 bases each). The CDR3 region is CASSQAGRLSPTYEQYF. CDR3 in DNA: TGTGCCAGCAGCCAAGCGGGACGCCTCTCGCCAACCTACGAGCAGTACTTC.